This T cell receptor beta chain was identified in a study of CD8+CD57+ T cells in acquired aplastic anemia. Study as a whole: DNA recovered from sorted CD4+ and CD8+ cells had a mean of about 3.5 ug. On average, healthy donors gave about 11 million reads for CD4+ cells.

This clonotype was counted only a few times. Its cognate antigen is unknown. The study's findings and limits: Patients versus controls showed no significant CD8+ Simpson's diversity difference. Shared by patients and controls, twenty-nine CD8+ CDR3s were abundant in patients.

According to the study, genomic DNA was the template for TCR beta VDJ and CDR3 profiling. TCRdb reprocessed the reads via MiXCR and lists one record per CDR3 protein. The sample lists some 120,000 distinct CDR3 sequences, around 46% occurring once. CDR3 length equals 14 residues. CDR1 is SNHLY and CDR2 is FYNNEI in the germline V gene. The V end was cut by 3 bases, the J end by 5 bases, with 14 bases between. The sequence was collected from a human donor in good health, serving as a control. J is TRBJ2-7 and V is TRBV2; possible D gene TRBD1, 6 bases. Sequenced material: sorted CD4+, CD8+, or CD8+CD57+ T cells (not recorded which) from PBMCs. The DNA for the CDR3 is TGTGCCAGCAGTGAGGGTAGGGGGACCCACGAGCAGTACTTC. Its protein is CASSEGRGTHEQYF.